The 19 T cell receptor beta chains listed next were all sequenced from one sample in a study of CD4+ T cells in melanoma. TCRdb keeps only in-frame clones here, not all; method: immunoSEQ multiplex PCR. The table lists over 45,000 clones, nearly 70% of them singletons. The sample was tumor tissue. Receptor source: a human donor with melanoma.

At least ten counts were recorded for this clone. The rearrangement links TRBV7-2 to TRBJ1-1, with 10 bases matching TRBD1. Germline lookup yields CDR1 SGHTA and CDR2 FQGNSA. The junction had 3 bases not matched to a gene; V was cut back by 3 bases and J by 8 bases. CDR3 length: 13 amino acids. The CDR3 is CASSFGDRGEAFF. In nucleotides, the CDR3 is TGTGCCAGCAGCTTCGGGGACAGGGGCGAAGCTTTCTTT.

This clone was found once. The chain couples TRBV27 to TRBJ2-1; unclear D gene. Germline V gene data show CDR1 as MNHEY and CDR2 as SMNVEV (reference sequence). The CDR3 has 13 amino acids. The V and J ends lost 6 bases and 5 bases respectively, with 11 bases between them. CDR3 sequence (DNA): TGTGCCAGCAGAGTTAATAGGGACAATGAGCAGTTCTTC. Residues: CASRVNRDNEQFF.

The table lists this clone with a few counts. The gene calls are TRBV7-2 and TRBJ1-4, with D perhaps TRBD1 (5 bases). The CDR3 contains 14 residues. Germline V gene sequence: CDR1 SGHTA, CDR2 FQGNSA. Trimming cost V 8 bases and J 8 bases, with 18 bases left between them. Here the CDR3 DNA reads TGTGCCAGCGGGTCGGGGGATGGGCAAGAAAAACTGTTTTTT. Encoded protein: CASGSGDGQEKLFF.

V and J are TRBV5-1 and TRBJ2-7; 9 bases are a match to TRBD1. This CDR3 has 15 residues. V dropped 3 bases and J dropped 5; count of bases not matched to a gene: 9. The germline V gene encodes CDR1 SGHRS and CDR2 YFSETQ. In DNA form, the CDR3 reads TGCGCCAGCAGCTGGGCACCGGGACAGGGCGACGAGCAGTACTTC. Encoded protein: CASSWAPGQGDEQYF. Drawing the rest from reference TRBV5-1 and TRBJ2-7, the complete variable domain is KAGVTQTPRYLIKTRGQQVTLSCSPISGHRSVSWYQQTPGQGLQFLFEYFSETQRNKGNFPGRFSGRQFSNSRSEMNVSTLELGDSALYLCASSWAPGQGDEQYFGPGTRLTVT.

Comments on this clone: One end of the junction varies from germline; a read error may be responsible. V is TRBV7-9 and J is TRBJ1-2; possibly TRBD1 for D (6 bases). This CDR3 comprises 13 residues. CDR1 SEHNR and CDR2 FQNEAQ come from the germline V gene (reference sequence). CDR3 sequence reads: CASSFRGDYGYTF. The CDR3 coding sequence is TGCGCCAGCAGTTTCAGGGGCGACTATGGCTACACCTTC. Variable domain in full (rest from reference TRBV7-9 and TRBJ1-2): DTGVSQNPRHKITKRGQNVTFRCDPISEHNRLYWYRQTLGQGPEFLTYFQNEAQLEKSRLLSDRFSAERPKGSFSTLEIQRTEQGDSAMYLCASSFRGDYGYTFGSGTRLTVV.

The chain joins TRBV2 to TRBJ2-1; D uncertain. CDR1 SNHLY and CDR2 FYNNEI come from the germline V gene. The CDR3 has 15 amino acids. Trimming took off 4 bases at V and 0 bases at J, with 10 bases between the two ends. The CDR3 protein is CASSGYRSSYNEQFF. CDR3 nucleotide sequence: TGTGCCAGCAGTGGCTATCGTAGCTCCTACAATGAGCAGTTCTTC.

The chain recombines TRBV7-8 with TRBJ1-5; 8 bases align to TRBD1. CDR1 is SGHVS and CDR2 is FQNEAQ in the germline V gene. V was pared by 4 bases and J by 6 bases, with 8 bases of the junction left unmatched. This CDR3 spans 15 amino acids. CDR3 protein: CASSSRQGSSQPQHF. CDR3 DNA sequence: TGTGCCAGCAGCTCCCGACAGGGGTCAAGTCAGCCCCAGCATTTT. Complete variable domain (other parts from reference TRBV7-8 and TRBJ1-5): GAGVSQSPRYKVAKRGQDVALRCDPISGHVSLFWYQQALGQGPEFLTYFQNEAQLDKSGLPSDRFFAERPEGSVSTLKIQRTQQEDSAVYLCASSSRQGSSQPQHFGDGTRLSIL.

This chain uses TRBV7-2 with TRBJ1-2; 8 nucleotides match TRBD1. This CDR3 is 17 amino acids long. Per the germline V gene, CDR1 is SGHTA and CDR2 is FQGNSA. V dropped 6 bases and J dropped 4; count of bases not matched to a gene: 16. CDR3 bases: TGTGCCAGCAGGTTCCACAGGGGGTCTAACCCCCCCTATGGCTACACCTTC. Amino acids: CASRFHRGSNPPYGYTF.

V and J are TRBV29-1 and TRBJ2-5; 8 bases match TRBD2. Germline V gene sequence: CDR1 SQVTM, CDR2 ANQGSEA. This CDR3 is built from 14 residues. Trimming at V came to 6 bases and at J to 5 bases, leaving 11 bases not matched to a gene. The CDR3 here is CSVTPSRGVETQYF. In DNA form, the CDR3 reads TGCAGCGTGACCCCCTCGCGGGGGGTGGAGACCCAGTACTTC.

This chain links TRBV11-2 with TRBJ2-1; tentative D call: TRBD2 (5 bases). CDR1 and CDR2 (germline): SGHAT, FQNNGV. This CDR3 has 15 residues. Trimming took 5 bases from V and 7 from J, leaving 18 bases between them. CDR3 amino acids: CASSPRTYKKNEQFF. DNA for the CDR3: TGTGCCAGCAGCCCCCGGACTTACAAGAAGAATGAGCAGTTCTTC.

J is TRBJ2-7 and V is TRBV2; 9 bases fit TRBD1. Germline V gene sequence: CDR1 SNHLY, CDR2 FYNNEI. This CDR3 has 15 amino acids. The V gene end was trimmed by 4 bases and the J gene end by 3 bases; junction bases not matched to a gene: 7. CDR3 sequence: CASSGPDRGDYEQYF. In DNA form, the CDR3 reads TGTGCCAGCAGTGGACCTGACAGGGGGGACTACGAGCAGTACTTC.

This clone came up once. The limits of the CDR3 on the DNA are not certain, so only TCRdb's listed CDR3 is given. The chain combines TRBV28 with TRBJ2-6; the table's D call of TRBD1 was not tested on the DNA. Germline CDR1 reads MDHEN; CDR2 reads SYDVKM. The length of the CDR3 is 16 amino acids, counting both ends. The CDR3 loop reads CASSFGPGDGANVLTF.

The genes are TRBV18 and TRBJ2-2; D is ambiguous. Per the germline V gene, CDR1 is KGHSH and CDR2 is LQKENI. Trimming took off 1 base at V and 0 bases at J, with 18 bases between the two ends. The CDR3 spans 19 residues. The CDR3 sequence is CASSPLPIGSASNTGELFF. DNA for the CDR3: TGTGCCAGCTCACCACTGCCGATCGGGTCCGCATCGAACACCGGGGAGCTGTTTTTT.

The chain recombines TRBV28 with TRBJ1-1; TRBD1 aligns across 7 bases. CDR1 and CDR2 (germline): MDHEN, SYDVKM. The CDR3 covers 15 residues. The junction had 11 bases not matched to a gene; V was cut back by 5 bases and J by 5 bases. CDR3 nucleotides: TGTGCCAGCAGTCCTTACCGGGACAGACTGACTGAAGCTTTCTTT. Translated, it gives CASSPYRDRLTEAFF.

The chain recombines TRBV5-1 with TRBJ1-6, with a tentative D call TRBD1 (6 bases). This CDR3 region has 15 residues. Trimming left V 4 bases short and J 8 bases short, with 16 bases between. Germline CDR1 reads SGHRS; CDR2 reads YFSETQ. CDR3 DNA sequence: TGCGCCAGCAGCACATCAGACAGGTCACATTCACCCCTCCACTTT. Its protein is CASSTSDRSHSPLHF.

In this sample, this clone turned up many times. This rearrangement joins TRBV2 to TRBJ2-1; perhaps D is TRBD1 or TRBD2 (7 bases each). Trimming removed 3 bases at V and 3 bases at J, with 12 bases between. The germline V gene has CDR1 SNHLY and CDR2 FYNNEI. This CDR3 has 15 amino acids. In DNA, the CDR3 is TGTGCCAGCAGTGACGGCAGGGGGGGCTACAATGAGCAGTTCTTC. It specifies CASSDGRGGYNEQFF. The full variable domain, rest sourced from reference TRBV2 and TRBJ2-1, is EPEVTQTPSHQVTQMGQEVILRCVPISNHLYFYWYRQILGQKVEFLVSFYNNEISEKSEIFDDQFSVERPDGSNFTLKIRSTKLEDSAMYFCASSDGRGGYNEQFFGPGTRLTVL.

This clone was observed a few times. The V and J genes are TRBV19 and TRBJ2-2; no firm D call. The CDR3 extends over 13 amino acids. Germline V gene lookup returns CDR1 LNHDA and CDR2 SQIVND (reference sequence). Trimming removed 4 bases at V and 6 bases at J, with 9 bases between. DNA for the CDR3: TGTGCCAGTAGTACCCTAGTGGCCGGGGAGCTGTTTTTT. This translates into CASSTLVAGELFF. Full variable domain (remainder filled in from reference TRBV19 and TRBJ2-2): DGGITQSPKYLFRKEGQNVTLSCEQNLNHDAMYWYRQDPGQGLRLIYYSQIVNDFQKGDIAEGYSVSREKKESFPLTVTSAQKNPTAFYLCASSTLVAGELFFGEGSRLTVL.

The chain combines TRBV6-6 with TRBJ1-6; no firm D call. Between the trimmed V and J ends, which lost 2 bases and 3 bases, there was a span of 5 bases. Germline CDR1 and CDR2: MNHNY and SVGAGI (reference sequence). The CDR3 is made up of 14 amino acids. CDR3 residues: CASSYRDYNSPLHF. The CDR3 DNA follows: TGTGCCAGCAGTTACAGGGACTATAATTCACCCCTCCACTTT.

This clone was seen a handful of times. This chain's CDR3 is CASSKNRGGVDTQYF. CDR3 DNA sequence: TGCGCCAGCAGTAAAAACAGGGGGGGGGTAGATACGCAGTATTTT. The rearrangement uses TRBV10-2 and TRBJ2-3, with a weak D call TRBD1 (8 bases). The CDR3 totals 15 residues. The V end lost 5 bases, the J end lost 5 bases, and 17 bases lay between the germline ends. Per germline, CDR1 WSHSY and CDR2 SAAADI.